These 22 T cell receptor beta chains share one sample of origin, sequenced in a study of blood T cells in healthy people across ages. Then a second PCR, running roughly 7 to 11 cycles, was carried out with a sample-barcoded 5' primer and a J-beta primer mix. TCRdb ran MiXCR on the 5' RACE reads and lists one entry per CDR3 protein. The data show about 1.6 million distinct CDR3 sequences, around 36% seen once. Sequencing input: blood. These receptors originate from a woman in her 30s in good health.

Comment on this clonotype: A much larger clone differs from this one at a single base, so this may be a read error. This rearrangement joins TRBV20-1 to TRBJ2-7, with 8 bases that match TRBD2. V was clipped by 4 bases and J by 5 bases; unmatched bases: 13. Germline V gene lookup returns CDR1 DFQATT and CDR2 SNEGSKA (reference sequence). There are 15 residues in the CDR3. The CDR3 bases are TGCAGTGCTACCGGACCAGCGGGAGTAAGCCACGAGCAGTACTTC. Translating it yields CSATGPAGVSHEQYF.

The chain uses TRBV28 and TRBJ1-2; D perhaps matches TRBD1 (5 bases). This CDR3 region has 12 residues. The V gene's germline CDR1 is MDHEN and CDR2 SYDVKM. The CDR3 region has the DNA TGTTGCACGGGGGACCGAAACTATGGCTACACCTTC. This sequence encodes CCTGDRNYGYTF.

J is TRBJ2-1 and V is TRBV2; a possible D gene is TRBD2 (5 bases). From germline, CDR1 is SNHLY and CDR2 FYNNEI. V was trimmed by 9 bases and J by 10 bases, leaving 16 bases between them. The CDR3 runs to 12 residues. In nucleotides, the CDR3 is TGTGCCAGGACCTTTTCGACGGGGGAGCAGTTCTTC. It encodes CARTFSTGEQFF.

This clonotype was recorded at least ten times. The chain joins TRBV12-3 or TRBV12-4 to TRBJ2-4, with a tentative D call TRBD2 (7 bases). This CDR3 is 20 amino acids long. Trimming removed 5 bases from V and 8 bases from J, with 34 bases in between. The DNA of the CDR3 is TGTGCCAGCAGTAGAAGCGTGGGGGCCGGCTCCGGGAGGACCAGGGACATTCAGTACTTC. This translates into CASSRSVGAGSGRTRDIQYF.

A note on this clonotype: The CDR3 end shows no conserved phenylalanine or tryptophan, and so a read error is likely. The chain combines TRBV5-1 with TRBJ1-1; D gene unclear. The germline V gene has CDR1 SGHRS and CDR2 YFSETQ. This CDR3 has 14 amino acids. V was trimmed by 1 base and J by 2 bases, leaving 9 bases between them. The CDR3 protein is CASSLNPGNTEAFL. The CDR3 DNA reads TGCGCCAGCAGCTTGAATCCGGGAAACACTGAAGCTTTCTTG.

The V call is TRBV28, the J call TRBJ2-3; 12 positions agree with TRBD2. The V gene's germline CDR1 is MDHEN and CDR2 SYDVKM. The CDR3 extends over 17 amino acids. V shed 4 bases, J shed 4 bases, and the junction held 9 bases outside the gene matches. The CDR3 sequence: CASSSPRLAGAPDTQYF. CDR3 sequence (DNA): TGTGCCAGCAGTTCCCCTCGACTAGCGGGAGCCCCAGATACGCAGTATTTT.

V usage is TRBV10-3 and J usage is TRBJ2-6; possibly TRBD1 or TRBD2 for D (5 bases each). The CDR3 totals 15 residues. Germline V gene data show CDR1 as ENHRY and CDR2 as SYGVKD. Deletions cut 9 bases from V and 4 bases from J, with 16 bases between. The CDR3 loop reads CAILTGPGGANVLTF. The CDR3 DNA follows: TGTGCCATTCTGACGGGGCCAGGCGGGGCCAACGTCCTGACTTTC.

The genes are TRBV20-1 and TRBJ1-1; D unclear. Germline loops: CDR1 DFQATT, CDR2 SNEGSKA (reference sequence). The CDR3 extends over 10 amino acids. The CDR3 here is CSYTRDEAFF. The CDR3 bases are TGCAGCTATACCCGCGACGAAGCTTTCTTT.

J is TRBJ2-4 and V is TRBV5-1, with 14 bases that match TRBD2. V lost 2 bases, J lost 5 bases, and 6 bases stayed unmatched. The CDR3 has 17 residues. CDR1 and CDR2 (germline): SGHRS, YFSETQ. CDR3 in amino acids: CASSFGLAGGKENIQYF. The CDR3 DNA reads as TGCGCCAGCAGCTTCGGACTAGCGGGAGGAAAGGAAAACATTCAGTACTTC. Full variable domain (remainder filled in from reference TRBV5-1 and TRBJ2-4): KAGVTQTPRYLIKTRGQQVTLSCSPISGHRSVSWYQQTPGQGLQFLFEYFSETQRNKGNFPGRFSGRQFSNSRSEMNVSTLELGDSALYLCASSFGLAGGKENIQYFGAGTRLSVL.

This chain joins TRBV12-3 or TRBV12-4 and TRBJ2-5; D is unclear. Trimming cost V 4 bases and J 11 bases, with 11 bases left between them. The CDR3 runs to 11 residues. CDR3 coding DNA: TGTGCCAGCAGTTCCCGGGCTGAGCAGTACTTC. Protein product: CASSSRAEQYF.

This clonotype was found once. V and J are TRBV12-3 or TRBV12-4 and TRBJ2-3, with 9 bases fitting TRBD1. V shed 7 bases, J shed 4 bases, and the junction held 15 bases outside the gene matches. This CDR3 is built from 17 residues. The CDR3 bases are TGTGCCAGCAATTCCTCGACTCGGACAGGGGCGGCAGATACGCAGTATTTT. Residues: CASNSSTRTGAADTQYF.

This chain uses TRBV6-2 or TRBV6-3 with TRBJ2-7, with D unresolved. The V gene's germline CDR1 is MNHEY and CDR2 SVGEGT. CDR3 size: 12 residues. The V end was cut by 7 bases, the J end by 7 bases, with 14 bases between. The CDR3 DNA sequence: TGTGCCAGCACAACAACTGCTATTGAGCAGTACTTC. This codes for CASTTTAIEQYF.

This chain connects TRBV24-1 to TRBJ2-4; TRBD1 aligns across 7 bases. TRBJ2-5 explains the end of the DNA better; the J call may be wrong. This CDR3 contains 13 residues. Germline CDR1 reads KGHDR; CDR2 reads SFDVKD. CDR3 residues: CATGKGQQETQYF. Here the CDR3 DNA reads TGTGCCACCGGAAAGGGACAGCAAGAGACCCAGTACTTC.

The chain links TRBV19 to TRBJ2-7; D perhaps matches TRBD2 (6 bases). The V gene's germline CDR1 is LNHDA and CDR2 SQIVND (reference sequence). CDR3 length: 17 amino acids. V lost 4 bases and J lost 0, with 19 bases in between. The CDR3 coding sequence is TGTGCCAGTAGTAGAACGTCTTCGGGACTTCCCTCCTACGAGCAGTACTTC. As protein: CASSRTSSGLPSYEQYF.

This clonotype was picked up a small number of times. The V gene is TRBV9, the J gene TRBJ2-5, with a weak D call TRBD1 (6 bases). Germline-derived CDR1 and CDR2 are SGDLS and YYNGEE. This CDR3 comprises 15 residues. V lost 4 bases and J lost 3, with 16 bases in between. The CDR3 nucleotides are TGTGCCAGCAGCAAAGCCGGGACAACAAAAGAGACCCAGTACTTC. It translates to CASSKAGTTKETQYF.

This clonotype was found a few times. The V gene is TRBV9, the J gene TRBJ2-2; D gene unclear. Trimming cost V 1 base and J 8 bases, with 9 bases left between them. Germline V gives CDR1 SGDLS, CDR2 YYNGEE. This CDR3 contains 13 residues. The CDR3 DNA is TGTGCCAGCAGCGTACCAAGATTAGGGGAGCTGTTTTTT. It translates to CASSVPRLGELFF.

V and J are TRBV12-3 or TRBV12-4 and TRBJ1-2, with 10 bases aligning to TRBD1. The CDR3 totals 17 residues. V trimming: 3 bases; J trimming: 3 bases; junction bases outside the gene matches: 10. The chain's CDR3 is CASSFAGQGITHYGYTF. The CDR3 DNA reads TGTGCCAGCAGTTTTGCGGGACAGGGGATCACTCACTATGGCTACACCTTC.

The chain combines TRBV7-2 with TRBJ1-1; no firm D call. Germline V gives CDR1 SGHTA, CDR2 FQGNSA. Deletions cut 8 bases from V and 1 base from J, with 11 bases between. The CDR3 is made up of 13 amino acids. CDR3 in amino acids: CASSPIKNTEAFF. DNA of the CDR3: TGTGCCAGCTCGCCTATTAAGAACACTGAAGCTTTCTTT.

The count of this clonotype is one. The germline gene is not matched at one end of the junction; a read error may be the cause. The chain employs TRBV6-2 or TRBV6-3 and TRBJ2-1; D is possibly TRBD1 (6 bases). Germline V gene data show CDR1 as MNHEY and CDR2 as SVGEGT. The CDR3 runs to 16 residues. The chain's CDR3 is CASSYSRQGSYNEQFF. Written as DNA, the CDR3 is TGTGCCAGCAGTTACTCGAGGCAGGGGAGCTACAACGAGCAGTTCTTC.

Only a few counts were recorded for this clonotype. The chain links TRBV4-2 to TRBJ1-6; the match to TRBD1 covers 10 bases. The CDR3 runs to 16 residues. V trimming: 0 bases; J trimming: 10 bases; junction bases outside the gene matches: 6. Germline lookup yields CDR1 LGHNA and CDR2 YNFKEQ. CDR3 bases: TGTGCCAGCAGCCAAGAAGGACAGGGGGGTTGGTCACCCCTCCACTTT. Its protein product is CASSQEGQGGWSPLHF.

The chain has TRBV20-1 and TRBJ1-2, with 7 nucleotides matching TRBD1. Germline V gives CDR1 DFQATT, CDR2 SNEGSKA (reference sequence). The CDR3 has 13 amino acids. Trimming at V came to 0 bases and at J to 6 bases, leaving 4 bases not matched to a gene. The CDR3 bases are TGCAGTGCTAGAGATACCGACAGGGATGGCTACACCTTC. It is translated as CSARDTDRDGYTF.

The chain combines TRBV20-1 with TRBJ2-7, with 8 bases fitting TRBD1. The DNA end is a closer match to TRBJ2-5, so the J assignment may be wrong. Germline V CDR1 and CDR2: DFQATT, SNEGSKA (reference sequence). The CDR3 consists of 14 residues. CDR3 residues: CSASEGQVGETQYF. In DNA form, the CDR3 reads TGCAGTGCTAGTGAGGGACAGGTGGGCGAGACCCAGTACTTC.